This T cell receptor (beta chain) came from a study of radiotherapy plus CTLA-4 blockade in lung cancer. For this clone: Additional DNA sequences in this sample encode the identical CDR3.

Measured with immunoSEQ multiplex PCR; TCRdb has only the in-frame clones, and not every one. The sample has about 90,000 clones, about 78% seen once. The clonotype originates from a human donor with non-small cell lung cancer that progressed on radiotherapy plus ipilimumab. The source material was peripheral blood, sampled from a patient treated with radiotherapy plus ipilimumab.

The CDR3 sequence: CASSLGQENTEAFF. The CDR3 coding sequence is TGTGCCAGCAGCTTGGGACAGGAAAACACTGAAGCTTTCTTT. The chain combines TRBV7-6 with TRBJ1-1; TRBD1 matches at 8 bases. The length of the CDR3 is 14 residues. Germline lookup yields CDR1 SGHVS and CDR2 FNYEAQ. V trimming: 3 bases; J trimming: 2 bases; junction bases outside the gene matches: 2.